This TCR beta chain came from a study of T cell repertoires in cytomegalovirus infection (dated 2019 in TCRdb). Regarding the complete study: The HLA type of each donor mattered for the analysis, because public TCR beta signatures pointed to carriage of CMV infection along with the matching HLA type.

The table lists this clonotype with many counts. Its binding antigen is unknown. Per-base qualities were not stored, and no clone one base away is much larger. These reads were obtained on an Illumina HiSeq 1500. TCRdb reran the public reads through fastp at Q25 and MiXCR, keeping productive beta chains. CDR3 protein sequences are deduplicated, and each keeps its most common genes and DNA. Counted in this sample were 60,000 to 85,000 distinct CDR3 sequences; under 25% of them appeared once. The ten biggest clones cover 79% of the sample. The CDR1 and CDR2 encoded by the germline V gene are SGHTA and FQGNSA. The CDR3, from cysteine to phenylalanine, totals 16 residues. Left in the record is the CDR3 DNA by itself, 48 bases read in frame from the first base. The trim is 2 bases for V and 2 bases for J, with a gap of 14 bases between the germline ends. The paper as a whole reports these results and caveats: In both this cohort and an independent roughly 350-donor cohort, the cumulative frequency of public TCR beta family members distinguished carriers of CMV infection plus the relevant HLA type. In the ex vivo response, HLA-C-restricted CMV-specific TCR beta clonotypes were dominant, and in two of eight donors the single most frequent clonotype came from this HLA-C-restricted group.

The clonotype originates from a human donor in good health (CMV status not recorded). Some clones in this sample may be carry-over from other donors' samples. Sample: PBMCs, sequenced either directly or after in vitro stimulation (not recorded which). The chain is encoded by TRBV7-2 joined to TRBJ2-3; the D call could be TRBD1 or TRBD2, with each sharing 5 bases. The nucleotide sequence reads as follows: TGTGCCAGCAGCTTAAACGGGGCCGGGTCCACAGATACGCAGTATTTT. Its protein product is CASSLNGAGSTDTQYF.